Presented here are 14 T cell receptor beta chains from one specimen sequenced in a study of T cell responses to AZD1222 COVID-19 vaccine. Profiled with immunoSEQ multiplex PCR; TCRdb holds only in-frame clones, not every one. The sample shows more than 85,000 clones, 80% to 85% of them seen only once. This material consisted of peripheral blood, taken on day 0 of AZD1222 vaccination. These receptors all come from an adult in good health.

The chain employs TRBV4-3 and TRBJ2-2; 9 nucleotides align to TRBD2. This CDR3 contains 18 residues. The germline V gene has CDR1 LGHNA and CDR2 YSLEER. Trimming took 1 base from V and 1 from J; bases not matched to a gene: 7. The CDR3 DNA is TGCGCCAGCAGCCAAGCCGTCTCTAGCGGGGAGAACACCGGGGAGCTGTTTTTT. Protein sequence: CASSQAVSSGENTGELFF.

The chain combines TRBV12-3 or TRBV12-4 with TRBJ2-3, with D perhaps given as TRBD1 or TRBD2 (5 bases each). V was clipped by 7 bases and J by 3 bases, with 11 bases between them. The CDR3 totals 13 residues. CDR3 nucleotides: TGTGCCAGCACTCTTGAGGGGACAGATACGCAGTATTTT. Encoded protein: CASTLEGTDTQYF.

This clone was seen only once. The genes are TRBV19 and TRBJ1-1, with a weak D call TRBD1 (5 bases). Trimming cost V 7 bases and J 4 bases, with 16 bases left between them. Germline CDR1 LNHDA, CDR2 SQIVND (reference sequence). The CDR3 runs 14 residues. The CDR3 protein is CASTSRRGGTEAFF. CDR3 nucleotides: TGTGCCAGTACTTCCAGAAGGGGAGGCACTGAAGCTTTCTTT.

V and J are TRBV28 and TRBJ1-1; D remains unclear. This CDR3 has 12 residues. The V end was cut by 2 bases, the J end by 8 bases, with 9 bases between. Germline CDR1 reads MDHEN; CDR2 reads SYDVKM. In DNA form, the CDR3 reads TGTGCCAGCAGTTTAGTTCGTCAAGAAGCTTTCTTT. Amino acids: CASSLVRQEAFF.

The genes are TRBV2 and TRBJ2-5; D remains unclear. V was cut by 6 bases and J by 4 bases, with 15 bases left in between. Germline V CDR1 and CDR2: SNHLY, FYNNEI. This CDR3 has 14 residues. The CDR3 loop reads CASSGPGLGETQYF. The CDR3 nucleotides are TGTGCCAGCAGCGGCCCCGGGTTAGGAGAGACCCAGTACTTC.

The chain employs TRBV5-4 and TRBJ2-7; D remains ambiguous. The CDR3 spans 15 residues. The germline V gene encodes CDR1 SGHNT and CDR2 YYREEE (reference sequence). Trimming shortened V by 4 bases and J by 4 bases, and 18 bases separated the two germline ends. The CDR3 loop is CASSSTAAPRYEQYF. CDR3 nucleotide sequence: TGTGCCAGCAGCAGTACAGCTGCCCCTAGATACGAGCAGTACTTC. The full variable domain, its missing parts supplied by reference TRBV5-4 and TRBJ2-7, is ETGVTQSPTHLIKTRGQQVTLRCSSQSGHNTVSWYQQALGQGPQFIFQYYREEENGRGNFPPRFSGLQFPNYSSELNVNALELDDSALYLCASSSTAAPRYEQYFGPGTRLTVT.

The rearrangement uses TRBV6-1 and TRBJ1-2; TRBD1 aligns across 10 bases. This CDR3 has 15 amino acids. The V segment lost 3 bases and the J segment 2 bases; nucleotides outside the gene matches: 3. CDR1 and CDR2 from the germline V gene are MNHNS and SASEGT. The CDR3 region is CASSDPGQGNYGYTF. The DNA of the CDR3 is TGTGCCAGCAGTGATCCGGGACAGGGGAACTATGGCTACACCTTC.

This chain links TRBV9 with TRBJ1-3; possible D gene TRBD1, 5 bases. This CDR3 comprises 19 residues. Germline CDR1 SGDLS, CDR2 YYNGEE. V lost 0 bases, J lost 0 bases, and 19 bases lay in between. This CDR3 is CASSVEAGAGRFSGNTIYF. CDR3 in DNA: TGTGCCAGCAGCGTAGAGGCCGGGGCCGGTCGCTTCTCTGGAAACACCATATATTTT.

V gene TRBV11-3 combines with J gene TRBJ2-4, with D unclear. The CDR3 is 14 residues long. CDR1 is SGHNT, CDR2 YENEEA, per germline. Between the trimmed V and J ends, which lost 8 bases and 0 bases, there was a span of 11 bases. The CDR3 sequence: CASGTNVAKNIQYF. The CDR3 DNA sequence: TGTGCCAGCGGCACGAATGTAGCCAAAAACATTCAGTACTTC.

The chain employs TRBV18 and TRBJ1-5, with 9 bases aligning to TRBD1. J gave up 3 bases and V 5 bases, and 5 bases lay outside the gene matches. CDR3 length: 15 amino acids. The germline gives CDR1 KGHSH, CDR2 LQKENI. The CDR3 here is CASSSTGGNNQPQHF. The CDR3 DNA sequence: TGTGCCAGCTCATCAACAGGGGGCAACAATCAGCCCCAGCATTTT.

The chain combines TRBV27 with TRBJ2-7; 7 bases are shared with TRBD2. V shed 3 bases, J shed 6 bases, and the junction held 5 bases outside the gene matches. Per the germline V gene, CDR1 is MNHEY and CDR2 is SMNVEV (reference sequence). The CDR3 consists of 13 residues. In nucleotides, the CDR3 is TGTGCCAGCAGTTTTGGTGTAGCGGGCGAGCAGTACTTC. Protein: CASSFGVAGEQYF.

The chain uses TRBV28 and TRBJ2-7; D is unresolved. CDR1 is MDHEN, CDR2 SYDVKM, per germline. Trimming took 4 bases from V and 2 from J, leaving 18 bases between them. This CDR3 spans 16 amino acids. The chain's CDR3 is CASSSRTENRPYEQYF. CDR3 DNA: TGTGCCAGCAGTTCCCGGACGGAGAATCGACCCTACGAGCAGTACTTC.

V gene TRBV19 combines with J gene TRBJ1-4; D is perhaps TRBD1 (5 bases). Trimming shortened V by 8 bases and J by 4 bases, and 14 bases separated the two germline ends. Looked up from germline, CDR1 is LNHDA and CDR2 is SQIVND (reference sequence). The CDR3 has 14 amino acids. The CDR3 nucleotides read TGTGCCAGTCACCCGGGGCCTGGTAATGAAAAACTGTTTTTT. Amino acids: CASHPGPGNEKLFF.

This clone was counted at least ten times. The J gene is TRBJ1-6, the V gene TRBV6-4, with D possibly TRBD1 on 5 matching bases. Germline V gene sequence: CDR1 MRHNA, CDR2 SNTAGT. This CDR3 is 15 amino acids long. V lost 6 bases and J lost 5, with 14 bases in between. The CDR3, as DNA: TGTGCCAGCAGGCGGGACCCCACGGATAATTCACCCCTCCACTTT. It encodes CASRRDPTDNSPLHF.